This T cell receptor beta chain was recorded in a study of OX40 agonist ivuxolimab in advanced cancers. Study outcomes and limitations: Expanded clones belonging to CD8+ T cells outnumbered, on average, those of CD4+. The antigens recognized by the expanded peripheral T cells, that is their antigen specificity, were not determined.

On this clone: Its antigen remains unknown.

The CDR3 sequence is 12 residues long. V was trimmed by 2 bases and J by 4 bases, leaving 5 bases between them. Germline V lookup: CDR1 GTSNPN, CDR2 SVGIG (reference sequence). Here immunoSEQ multiplex PCR was the method, and the copy in TCRdb shows in-frame clones only, minus some. The sample carries about 72,000 clones, under 95% recorded once. Sequencing was performed on CD4+ or CD8+ T cells sorted from blood, taken in a trial of the OX40 agonist ivuxolimab. The chain has TRBV30 and TRBJ2-2; D remains ambiguous. The source of this sequence is an adult with an advanced solid tumor such as melanoma, head and neck, liver or kidney cancer. The CDR3 nucleotides are TGTGCCTGGAGTAGTGCCACCGGGGAGCTGTTTTTT. Protein: CAWSSATGELFF.